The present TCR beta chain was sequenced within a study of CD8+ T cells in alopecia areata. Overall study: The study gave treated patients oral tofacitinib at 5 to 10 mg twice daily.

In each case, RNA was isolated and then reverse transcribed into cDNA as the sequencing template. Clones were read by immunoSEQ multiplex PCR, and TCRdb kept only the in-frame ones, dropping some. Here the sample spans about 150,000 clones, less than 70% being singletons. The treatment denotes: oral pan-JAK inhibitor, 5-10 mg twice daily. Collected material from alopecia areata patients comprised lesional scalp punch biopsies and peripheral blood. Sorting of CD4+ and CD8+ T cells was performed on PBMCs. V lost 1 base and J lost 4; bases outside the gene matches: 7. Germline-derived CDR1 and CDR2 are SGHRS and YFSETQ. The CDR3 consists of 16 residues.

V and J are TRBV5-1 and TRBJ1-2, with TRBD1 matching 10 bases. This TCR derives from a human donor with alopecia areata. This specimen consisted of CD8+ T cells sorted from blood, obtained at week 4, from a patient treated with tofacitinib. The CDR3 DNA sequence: TGCGCCAGCAGCTTGACCGGGACAGGGGTGAGCTATGGCTACACCTTC. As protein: CASSLTGTGVSYGYTF. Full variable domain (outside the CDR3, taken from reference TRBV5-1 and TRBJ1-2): KAGVTQTPRYLIKTRGQQVTLSCSPISGHRSVSWYQQTPGQGLQFLFEYFSETQRNKGNFPGRFSGRQFSNSRSEMNVSTLELGDSALYLCASSLTGTGVSYGYTFGSGTRLTVV.